Listed here is a single T cell receptor beta chain. CDR1 is SNHLY, CDR2 FYNNEI, per germline. V lost 4 bases to trimming and J lost 5 bases; unmatched junction nucleotides: 3. The CDR3 covers 14 residues. These data are taken from a study of blood T cell repertoires in COVID-19. Study-level background: PBMCs, B-cell-depleted T cells, or T cells were the source of the cDNA or gDNA that made up the material.

Only in-frame clones appear in the TCRdb table, and some are missing; sequencing was by immunoSEQ multiplex PCR. The table shows some 43,000 clones, with approximately 88% occurring only once. The sample taken for sequencing was peripheral blood. This sequence was found in a man between 50 and 59 years old with active or convalescent COVID-19. The rearrangement links TRBV2 to TRBJ1-5, with 9 bases lining up with TRBD1. The CDR3, as DNA: TGTGCCAGCAGTGGGACAGGGGCATATCAGCCCCAGCATTTT. This sequence encodes CASSGTGAYQPQHF.